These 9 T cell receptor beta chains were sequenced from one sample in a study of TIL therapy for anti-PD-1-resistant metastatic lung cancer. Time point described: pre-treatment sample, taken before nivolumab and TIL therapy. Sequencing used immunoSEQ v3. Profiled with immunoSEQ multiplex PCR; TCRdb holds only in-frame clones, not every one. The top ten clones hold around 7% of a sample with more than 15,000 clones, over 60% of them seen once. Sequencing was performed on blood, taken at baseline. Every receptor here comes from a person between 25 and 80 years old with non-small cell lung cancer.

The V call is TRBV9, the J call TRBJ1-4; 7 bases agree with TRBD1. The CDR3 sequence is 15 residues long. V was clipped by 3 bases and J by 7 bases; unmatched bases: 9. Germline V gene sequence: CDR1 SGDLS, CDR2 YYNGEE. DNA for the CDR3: TGTGCCAGCAGCGCCGAACAGGGGTCAAGTGAAAAACTGTTTTTT. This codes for CASSAEQGSSEKLFF.

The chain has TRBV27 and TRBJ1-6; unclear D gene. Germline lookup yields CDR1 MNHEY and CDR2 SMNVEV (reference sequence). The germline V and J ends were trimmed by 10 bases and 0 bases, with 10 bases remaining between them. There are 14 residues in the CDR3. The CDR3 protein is CATKPSSYNSPLHF. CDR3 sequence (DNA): TGTGCCACCAAACCGAGCTCCTATAATTCACCCCTCCACTTT.

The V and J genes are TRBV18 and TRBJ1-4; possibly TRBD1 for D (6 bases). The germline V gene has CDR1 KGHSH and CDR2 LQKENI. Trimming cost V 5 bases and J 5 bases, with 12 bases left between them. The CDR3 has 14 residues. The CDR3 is CASSKNRENEKLFF. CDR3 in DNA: TGTGCCAGCTCAAAAAACAGGGAAAATGAAAAACTGTTTTTT.

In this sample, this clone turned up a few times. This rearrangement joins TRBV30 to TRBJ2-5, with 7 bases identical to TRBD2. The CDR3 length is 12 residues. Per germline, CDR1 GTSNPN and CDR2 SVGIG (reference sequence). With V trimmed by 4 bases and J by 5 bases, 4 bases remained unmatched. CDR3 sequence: CAWNRAGETQYF. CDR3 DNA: TGTGCCTGGAATCGAGCGGGGGAGACCCAGTACTTC. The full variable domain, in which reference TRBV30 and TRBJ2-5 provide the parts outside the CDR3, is SQTIHQWPATLVQPVGSPLSLECTVEGTSNPNLYWYRQAAGRGLQLLFYSVGIGQISSEVPQNLSASRPQDRQFILSSKKLLLSDSGFYLCAWNRAGETQYFGPGTRLLVL.

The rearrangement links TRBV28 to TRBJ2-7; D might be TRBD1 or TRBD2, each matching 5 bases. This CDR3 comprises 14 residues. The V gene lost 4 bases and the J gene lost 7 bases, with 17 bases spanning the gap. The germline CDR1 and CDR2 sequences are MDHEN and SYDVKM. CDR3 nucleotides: TGTGCCAGCAGTTCACCGGGACGGCGATTGGAGCAGTACTTC. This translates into CASSSPGRRLEQYF.

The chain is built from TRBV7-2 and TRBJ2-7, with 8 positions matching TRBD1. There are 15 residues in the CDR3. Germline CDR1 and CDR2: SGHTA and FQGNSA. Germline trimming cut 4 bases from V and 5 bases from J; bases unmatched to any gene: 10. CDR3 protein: CASSSRGQGANEQYF. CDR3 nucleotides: TGTGCCAGCAGCTCCCGGGGGCAGGGGGCTAACGAGCAGTACTTC.

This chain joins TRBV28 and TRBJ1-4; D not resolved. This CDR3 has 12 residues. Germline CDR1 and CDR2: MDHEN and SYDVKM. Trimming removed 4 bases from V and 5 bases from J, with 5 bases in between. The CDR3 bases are TGTGCCAGCAGTTCCCCCAATGAAAAACTGTTTTTT. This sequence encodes CASSSPNEKLFF. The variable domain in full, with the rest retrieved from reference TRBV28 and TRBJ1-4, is DVKVTQSSRYLVKRTGEKVFLECVQDMDHENMFWYRQDPGLGLRLIYFSYDVKMKEKGDIPEGYSVSREKKERFSLILESASTNQTSMYLCASSSPNEKLFFGSGTQLSVL.

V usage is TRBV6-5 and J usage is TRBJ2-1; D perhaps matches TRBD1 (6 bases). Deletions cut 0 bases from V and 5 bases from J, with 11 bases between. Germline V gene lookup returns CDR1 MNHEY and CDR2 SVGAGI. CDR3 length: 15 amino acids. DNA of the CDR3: TGTGCCAGCAGTTACTCCGGACAGCTACACAATGAGCAGTTCTTC. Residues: CASSYSGQLHNEQFF.

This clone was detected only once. The CDR3 is CASSPPNQETQYF. The CDR3 DNA sequence: TGTGCCAGCAGTCCTCCCAACCAAGAGACCCAGTACTTC. The chain links TRBV27 to TRBJ2-5; D is ambiguous. The CDR3 extends over 13 amino acids. V lost 5 bases and J 0 bases, leaving 7 bases between the germline ends. Germline assignment: CDR1 MNHEY and CDR2 SMNVEV (reference sequence).